This T cell receptor (beta chain) stems from a study of T cells after yellow fever vaccination. Study information: Researchers used SMART-Seq v4 Ultra Low Input to prepare fractions that had low cell numbers. The study, taken as a whole, reports: A small proportion of clonotypes was detected in both the CD4 and CD8 compartments. By day 5 rather than day 15, the secondary response had peaked, though it was weaker.

A 5'RACE template-switching step, the method used to make TCR cDNA, added a universal primer site and UMIs. Each CDR3 protein gets one entry after TCRdb re-called the 5' RACE reads with MiXCR. The sample contains 100,000 to 150,000 distinct CDR3 sequences, roughly 8.2% of which appear only once. In this sample, this clonotype turned up a few times. Its specificity is unknown. The CDR3 extends over 17 amino acids. Deletions cut 5 bases from V and 5 bases from J, with 23 bases between. Germline CDR1 is SGHVS and CDR2 is FNYEAQ. Sequenced here: CD8+ T cells sorted from PBMCs, sampled on the day of the yellow fever booster vaccination. This rearrangement joins TRBV7-6 to TRBJ2-3; D tentatively fits TRBD1 or TRBD2 (5 bases each). This TCR came from a man aged 18 to 29 who received the YFV17D yellow fever vaccine. In nucleotides, the CDR3 is TGTGCCAGCAGCCTTTCTCCCCCGGGACCCGGAGTAGATACGCAGTATTTT. Its translation is CASSLSPPGPGVDTQYF. The full variable domain, its missing parts supplied by reference TRBV7-6 and TRBJ2-3, is GAGVSQSPRYKVTKRGQDVALRCDPISGHVSLYWYRQALGQGPEFLTYFNYEAQQDKSGLPNDRFSAERPEGSISTLTIQRTEQRDSAMYRCASSLSPPGPGVDTQYFGPGTRLTVL.